The clone carrying this T cell receptor beta chain was counted only a few times. The antigen is not known. The data derive from a study of T-cell reconstitution after alpha-beta-depleted transplantation in children. The authors prepared the TCRbeta library with unique molecular identifiers. TCRdb re-called the PCR reads through MiXCR, storing one row per CDR3 protein. Of 750,000 to 950,000 distinct CDR3 sequences listed, roughly 16% are singletons. Overall study findings and caveats: Recipient T cells and thymic progenitors that survived gave rise to the high TCRbeta diversity observed at day 60 in some patients. Approximately two months post-transplant, alpha-beta T cells reportedly originated from several hundred expanded graft clones. By one year post-transplant, T-cell counts and diversity largely arose from T cells that were newly produced.

Germline V gene data show CDR1 as MNHEY and CDR2 as SMNVEV (reference sequence). V lost 4 bases to trimming and J lost 2 bases, with 12 bases between them. The CDR3 runs to 15 residues. This receptor was obtained from a male patient between 10 and 17 years old who had a stem cell transplant for acute lymphoblastic leukemia, so the T cells may come from the graft donor. Source: PBMCs, mostly from graft donor cells, taken 360 days after TCRalphabeta/CD19-depleted stem cell transplant. V usage is TRBV27 and J usage is TRBJ1-3, with D tentatively TRBD1 (5 bases). The CDR3 DNA follows: TGTGCCAGCAGTTCCGAGGGGTTGGCTGGAAACACCATATATTTT. As protein: CASSSEGLAGNTIYF.